A single sample gave rise to the 2 T cell receptor beta chains below, sequenced in a study of cytotoxic CD8 clonotypes in ibrutinib-treated CLL. Some clones are missing from TCRdb's copy, which holds only in-frame ones; the method was immunoSEQ multiplex PCR. There are approximately 330,000 clones in the sample; roughly 85% occur only once, and 6.5% to 8.5% lies in the top ten. The sample consisted of PBMCs, taken before ibrutinib treatment. These receptors were obtained from a human donor with chronic lymphocytic leukemia.

In its sample, this clone was seen once. This chain connects TRBV5-1 to TRBJ2-7, with D uncertain. V was cut by 4 bases and J by 5 bases, with 13 bases left in between. Germline CDR1 and CDR2: SGHRS and YFSETQ. The CDR3 is 13 amino acids. CDR3: CASSPLLRDEQYF. For the CDR3, the DNA is TGCGCCAGCAGCCCCTTGCTACGAGACGAGCAGTACTTC.

This clone has a handful of counts. The chain employs TRBV27 and TRBJ1-5; a possible D gene is TRBD1 (5 bases). This CDR3 contains 14 residues. V lost 7 bases and J 7 bases, leaving 17 bases between the germline ends. Germline V gene lookup returns CDR1 MNHEY and CDR2 SMNVEV (reference sequence). CDR3 residues: CASISLRVCQPQHF. The CDR3 nucleotides are TGTGCCAGCATCTCCCTCAGGGTTTGCCAGCCCCAGCATTTT.